The clone carrying this T cell receptor beta chain came up once. Its antigen is not identified. The sorted-subset replicate PCRs were given 150 to 250 ng DNA, which is tens of thousands of T cell genomes. The protocol was immunoSEQ multiplex PCR, while the TCRdb copy is restricted to in-frame clones and leaves out a portion. The sample lists about 2,200,000 clones; about 92% were seen once. The naive CD8 fraction comprised CD45RO-negative cells positively selected for CCR7 and excluded terminally differentiated effector memory CD45RA+ cells. The CDR3 is 16 residues long. The V end lost 7 bases, the J end lost 4 bases, and 20 bases lay between the germline ends. The germline CDR1 and CDR2 sequences are SGHVS and FQNEAQ. The data were obtained in a study of shared clonotypes between healthy human individuals. Findings and caveats of the study: Generation probabilities were higher for clonotypes shared across all four sorted-subset donors than for unshared ones. Inspection by rarefaction showed sorted-subset sequencing to be incomplete despite large depth. Larger estimated richness was generally seen in naive subsets than in memory subsets.

The J gene is TRBJ1-5, the V gene TRBV7-8, with D unresolved. This sequence was found in a young man in good health. Some clones in this sample may be carry-over from other donors' samples. The specimen was naive CD8+ T cells from PBMCs. The CDR3 loop is CASTPWAASPNQPQHF. CDR3 DNA sequence: TGTGCCAGCACCCCATGGGCGGCCAGCCCGAATCAGCCCCAGCATTTT.